The rows below give T cell receptor beta chains drawn from one sample of a study of human T cells and chemical hapten exposure. TCRdb re-analysed the RACE reads in MiXCR, keeping a single row per CDR3 protein. Of around 85,000 distinct CDR3 sequences detected, 10% to 15% appear once; the ten largest clones hold roughly 5.7%. The sample in question was whole blood, obtained in connection with sensitization to the hapten diphenylcyclopropenone (DPC). The receptor set was obtained from a woman aged 45 to 65 with alopecia areata. Some clones in this sample may be carry-over from other donors' samples. CDR3s include the opening cysteine and the closing phenylalanine or tryptophan. A D gene is named only where the DNA matches it firmly. Where a row states a size, it is once, few, many or the class of an expanded clone; other rows omit it.

J: TRBJ1-4; size: many; V: TRBV7-2; D: .; length: 14; DNA: TGTGCCAGCAGCCCTTCCGTGGGGTTTGAAAAACTGTTTTTT; CDR3: CASSPSVGFEKLFF
J: TRBJ2-1; size: few; V: TRBV29-1; D: TRBD2; length: 14; DNA: TGCAGCGCCGGACTAGCGGGTCAAAACAATGAGCAGTTCTTC; CDR3: CSAGLAGQNNEQFF
J: TRBJ2-6; size: many; V: TRBV7-9; D: .; length: 17; DNA: TGTGCCAGCAGCTTGGCCAGGCCTAAGGGAGGGGCCAACGTCCTGACTTTC; CDR3: CASSLARPKGGANVLTF
J: TRBJ1-4; size: few; V: TRBV5-1; D: TRBD1; length: 16; DNA: TGCGCCAGCAGTCTAGACAGACAGGGGGCCTTTGAAAAACTGTTTTTT; CDR3: CASSLDRQGAFEKLFF
J: TRBJ2-1; size: few; V: TRBV30; D: .; length: 15; DNA: TGTGCCTGGAGTGTAACGGCCCTCAGAACTAGCCTGCAGTTCTTC; CDR3: CAWSVTALRTSLQFF
J: TRBJ2-1; size: many; V: TRBV7-3; D: TRBD1; length: 18; DNA: TGTGCCAGCAGCTTAACCCCCCCGGACAGGGGCCGCAAGAATGAGCAGTTCTTC; CDR3: CASSLTPPDRGRKNEQFF
J: TRBJ1-2; size: few; V: TRBV5-5; D: TRBD1; length: 17; DNA: TGTGCCAGCAGCTTGCGATTCAGGGGGGGCGACGCCTATGGCTACACCTTC; CDR3: CASSLRFRGGDAYGYTF
J: TRBJ2-7; size: few; V: TRBV20-1; D: .; length: 13; DNA: TGCAGTGCTAGAGATCGGACCGCAGGAGAGCAGTACTTC; CDR3: CSARDRTAGEQYF
J: TRBJ2-1; size: few; V: TRBV5-4; D: .; length: 12; DNA: TGTGCCAGCAGCTTCGGACGCAATGAGCAGTTCTTC; CDR3: CASSFGRNEQFF
J: TRBJ2-2; size: many; V: TRBV10-3; D: .; length: 16; DNA: TGTGCCATCAGTGAGACACCGGCTATTAACACCGGGGAGCTGTTTTTT; CDR3: CAISETPAINTGELFF
J: TRBJ2-3; size: .; V: TRBV19; D: .; length: 14; DNA: TGTGCCAGTAGCAAGTATCTCCGGGACTCCTCGCAGTATTTT; CDR3: CASSKYLRDSSQYF
J: TRBJ1-4; size: .; V: TRBV4-3; D: .; length: 15; DNA: TGCGCCAGCAGCCAAGACGGCGCAACTAATGAAAAACTGTTTTTT; CDR3: CASSQDGATNEKLFF
J: TRBJ2-1; size: few; V: TRBV5-1; D: TRBD2; length: 15; DNA: TGCGCCAGCAGCTTGCGTCTAGCGGGAGAAAATGAGCAGTTCTTC; CDR3: CASSLRLAGENEQFF
J: TRBJ1-5; size: few; V: TRBV20-1; D: TRBD1; length: 13; DNA: TGCAGTGCGGGGACAGGGCCCAATCAGCCCCAGCATTTT; CDR3: CSAGTGPNQPQHF
J: TRBJ2-3; size: few; V: TRBV15; D: TRBD1; length: 15; DNA: TGTGCCACCAGACATACAGGGGTTGGCACAGATACGCAGTATTTT; CDR3: CATRHTGVGTDTQYF
J: TRBJ1-1; size: many; V: TRBV18; D: .; length: 11; DNA: TGTGCCAGCTCACCCGACAGGCCAGCTTTCTTT; CDR3: CASSPDRPAFF
J: TRBJ2-5; size: many; V: TRBV20-1; D: .; length: 12; DNA: TGCAGTGCTAGGTGGGGTCAAGAGACCCAGTACTTC; CDR3: CSARWGQETQYF
J: TRBJ2-5; size: .; V: TRBV5-1; D: .; length: 16; DNA: TGCGCCAGCAGCCCTGGAGGGGCGAAGTACCAAGAGACCCAGTACTTC; CDR3: CASSPGGAKYQETQYF
J: TRBJ2-2; size: few; V: TRBV5-1; D: .; length: 14; DNA: TGCGCCAGCAGCTCTCTTACGGGAGCTAGGGAGCTGTTTTTT; CDR3: CASSSLTGARELFF
J: TRBJ1-5; size: few; V: TRBV20-1; D: .; length: 15; DNA: TGCAGTGCACAGGCAGGGGCCGCGGACAATCAGCCCCAGCATTTT; CDR3: CSAQAGAADNQPQHF
J: TRBJ1-1; size: few; V: TRBV5-5; D: .; length: 14; DNA: TGTGCCAGCAGAAAACACACGTCGAACACTGAAGCTTTCTTT; CDR3: CASRKHTSNTEAFF
J: TRBJ2-5; size: .; V: TRBV20-1; D: .; length: 15; DNA: TGCAGTGCTAGAGATCGGAGGGGCTCCTCAGAGACCCAGTACTTC; CDR3: CSARDRRGSSETQYF
J: TRBJ2-1; size: few; V: TRBV28; D: .; length: 17; DNA: TGTGCCAGCAGTCCGCCCGGCGCGGGCCTCCCTTACAATGAGCAGTCCTTC; CDR3: CASSPPGAGLPYNEQSF
J: TRBJ2-1; size: .; V: TRBV5-4; D: .; length: 15; DNA: TGTGCCGGCAGCATGCAACAGGGAGCCTACAATGAGCAGTTCTTC; CDR3: CAGSMQQGAYNEQFF
J: TRBJ2-1; size: few; V: TRBV7-9; D: .; length: 12; DNA: TGTGCCAGCAGCCCGGACAACAATGAGCAGTTCTTC; CDR3: CASSPDNNEQFF
J: TRBJ1-1; size: few; V: TRBV5-1; D: .; length: 16; DNA: TGCGCCAGCAGCTCAACAGGGCGGCCTTCGGACACTGAAGCTTTCTTT; CDR3: CASSSTGRPSDTEAFF
J: TRBJ2-4; size: many; V: TRBV10-3; D: .; length: 12; DNA: TGTGCCATCGGGAGTAACAGGTACATTCAGTACTTC; CDR3: CAIGSNRYIQYF
J: TRBJ2-5; size: many; V: TRBV12-3/TRBV12-4; D: TRBD2; length: 16; DNA: TGTGCCAGCAGTTTAGCGTCAGGACTAGTCCAAGAGACCCAGTACTTC; CDR3: CASSLASGLVQETQYF
J: TRBJ2-7; size: few; V: TRBV29-1; D: .; length: 12; DNA: TGCAGCGGTAGACTAGGCCCCTACGAGCAGTACTTC; CDR3: CSGRLGPYEQYF
J: TRBJ2-7; size: .; V: TRBV2; D: .; length: 14; DNA: TGTGCCAGCAGTGAAGTGTACAGGCCCTACGAGCAGTACTTC; CDR3: CASSEVYRPYEQYF
J: TRBJ2-7; size: .; V: TRBV30; D: .; length: 13; DNA: TGTGCCTGGAGTACCATGGGTGGGACCGAGCAGTACTTC; CDR3: CAWSTMGGTEQYF
J: TRBJ1-2; size: many; V: TRBV29-1; D: .; length: 12; DNA: TGCAGCGTTGGGGGCCTTGCCTATGGCTACACCTTC; CDR3: CSVGGLAYGYTF
J: TRBJ2-5; size: many; V: TRBV2; D: TRBD2; length: 13; DNA: TGTGCCAGCAGGGAAAGCGGGAGAGAGACCCAGTACTTC; CDR3: CASRESGRETQYF
J: TRBJ1-1; size: few; V: TRBV27; D: TRBD1; length: 16; DNA: TGTGCCAGCAGTTATAGACCGGGACAGGGAGTACCCAAAGCTTTCTTT; CDR3: CASSYRPGQGVPKAFF
J: TRBJ1-2; size: many; V: TRBV2; D: .; length: 16; DNA: TGTGCCAGTCCCTCCCGAGGCAGGCCTCTTAACTATGGCTACACCTTC; CDR3: CASPSRGRPLNYGYTF
J: TRBJ1-3; size: many; V: TRBV10-2; D: TRBD1; length: 14; DNA: TGCGCCAGCAGTGGGGACAGGGCTGGAAACACCATATATTTT; CDR3: CASSGDRAGNTIYF
J: TRBJ1-1; size: few; V: TRBV20-1; D: .; length: 15; DNA: TGCAGTGCTAGAGAACTACAGGGTTGGAACACTGAAGCTTTCTTT; CDR3: CSARELQGWNTEAFF
J: TRBJ2-2; size: .; V: TRBV6-1; D: .; length: 14; DNA: TGTGCCAGCAGTGGCCGGACACCAACCGGGGAGCTGTTTTTT; CDR3: CASSGRTPTGELFF
J: TRBJ1-5; size: few; V: TRBV20-1; D: .; length: 15; DNA: TGCAGTGCTAGAGCCAGCCGGGGAAGCAATCAGCCCCAGCATTTT; CDR3: CSARASRGSNQPQHF
J: TRBJ2-2; size: many; V: TRBV29-1; D: .; length: 14; DNA: TGCAGCGTTGATAAAGGCGGGTGGACCGGGGAGCTGTTTTTT; CDR3: CSVDKGGWTGELFF
J: TRBJ2-5; size: many; V: TRBV6-6; D: TRBD2; length: 17; DNA: TGTGCCAGCAGTAATAGCGGGAGAGGTCATGTCGGGGAGACCCAGTACTTC; CDR3: CASSNSGRGHVGETQYF
J: TRBJ1-1; size: .; V: TRBV6-5; D: TRBD1; length: 14; DNA: TGTGCCAGCAGTTACTCAGACAGGGTCACTGAAGCTTTCTTT; CDR3: CASSYSDRVTEAFF
J: TRBJ2-1; size: .; V: TRBV11-3; D: .; length: 14; DNA: TGTGCCAGCAGCCCATCACAGGGTTACAATGAGCAGTTCTTC; CDR3: CASSPSQGYNEQFF
J: TRBJ2-5; size: few; V: TRBV7-6; D: .; length: 12; DNA: TGTGCCAGCAGCCTGGGGGCGGAGACCCAGTACTTC; CDR3: CASSLGAETQYF
J: TRBJ2-4; size: many; V: TRBV20-1; D: .; length: 15; DNA: TGCAGTGCTACCACAGGGTCAGGAGCCAAAAACATTCAGTACTTC; CDR3: CSATTGSGAKNIQYF
J: TRBJ1-1; size: .; V: TRBV10-3; D: TRBD1; length: 13; DNA: TGTGCCACCACAGGGGACGGGAACACTGAAGCTTTCTTT; CDR3: CATTGDGNTEAFF
J: TRBJ1-2; size: few; V: TRBV3-1; D: .; length: 13; DNA: TGTGCCAGCAGCCAAGATCCCGGATCTGGCAACACCTTC; CDR3: CASSQDPGSGNTF
J: TRBJ2-1; size: many; V: TRBV19; D: .; length: 16; DNA: TGTGCCAGTAGTTTCGGCGTAGGGAGCTCCTACAATGAGCAGTTCTTC; CDR3: CASSFGVGSSYNEQFF
J: TRBJ2-5; size: many; V: TRBV12-3/TRBV12-4; D: TRBD2; length: 15; DNA: TGTGCCAGCAGTCTCCTAAGCGGGAGGCAAGAGACCCAGTACTTC; CDR3: CASSLLSGRQETQYF
J: TRBJ1-5; size: few; V: TRBV19; D: .; length: 14; DNA: TGTGCCAGTAGTCCACAGGGATTGAGTCAGCCCCAGCATTTT; CDR3: CASSPQGLSQPQHF
J: TRBJ1-1; size: few; V: TRBV6-6; D: .; length: 12; DNA: TGTGCCAGCAGTTTCAGAGCCACTGAAGCTTTCTTT; CDR3: CASSFRATEAFF
J: TRBJ2-7; size: many; V: TRBV5-1; D: .; length: 14; DNA: TGCGCCAGCAGCAACCGGGACACGCGCTACGAGCAGTACTTC; CDR3: CASSNRDTRYEQYF
J: TRBJ2-3; size: .; V: TRBV29-1; D: .; length: 17; DNA: TGCAGCGTCGCTACTAGGTCCCGGGGTTCAGGCACAGATACGCAGTATTTT; CDR3: CSVATRSRGSGTDTQYF
J: TRBJ2-5; size: many; V: TRBV5-1; D: .; length: 14; DNA: TGCGCCAGCAGCTTGTCCCGTGCCCAAGAGACCCAGTACTTC; CDR3: CASSLSRAQETQYF
J: TRBJ1-2; size: .; V: TRBV4-1; D: .; length: 16; DNA: TGCGCCAGCAGCCAAGAAAGAAATGCGGGGGCAATGGGCTACACCTTC; CDR3: CASSQERNAGAMGYTF
J: TRBJ2-2; size: many; V: TRBV21-1; D: .; length: 15; DNA: TGTGCCAGCAGCAAATCTCCCCCTGGGACCGGGGAGCTGTTTTTT; CDR3: CASSKSPPGTGELFF
J: TRBJ2-3; size: .; V: TRBV5-1; D: .; length: 13; DNA: TGCGCCAGCAGTGGCATGAGGTCAGATACGCAGTATTTT; CDR3: CASSGMRSDTQYF